This T cell receptor (beta chain) was obtained from a study of vaccination effects on CD4 cells after COVID-19. Profiling relied on immunoSEQ multiplex PCR, and the TCRdb table lists in-frame clones only, not all of them. Of 71,000 or so clones in the sample, roughly 70% were seen once. With the ViraFEST assay, the study expanded antigen-specific CD4+ T cells using viral peptide pools, then sequenced them. When less than 12 days of culture had elapsed, CD4+ T cells were isolated. The healthy vaccine recipients, who had no prior SARS-CoV-2 infection, showed negative nucleocapsid antibodies. A few million PBMC were seeded per well and grown in the presence of roughly 10 IU/ml IL-2 and 8.5 to 10 ug/ml peptides. The study's findings and limits: Marked clonal contraction of infection- and vaccine-induced clones was seen late after vaccination. Only a single clone (1 of 255 vaccine-induced clones in healthy vaccinees) cross-reacted with common cold coronaviruses.

V was pared by 0 bases and J by 12 bases, with 17 bases between. The length of the CDR3 is 14 residues. Germline-derived CDR1 and CDR2 are MNHNS and SASEGT. A note on this clone: Its specificity is not known.

The sequence derives from a human donor who received a COVID-19 vaccine. The V and J genes are TRBV6-1 and TRBJ1-2, with TRBD1 as a possible D gene (5 bases). This specimen was CD4+ T cells from PBMCs cultured with HCoV-OC43 spike peptides, taken before COVID-19 vaccination. Subset noted: HCoV-OC43 spike overlapping peptide pool stimulation. CDR3 protein: CASSEASLIGGNTF. The CDR3 nucleotides are TGTGCCAGCAGTGAAGCTAGCCTGATTGGGGGGAACACCTTC.